Given below is one T cell receptor beta chain in context. Its antigen is not known. The data derive from a study of long-term antiretroviral therapy in people with HIV. Findings and caveats of the study: ART adherence was not documented, and neither viral resistance nor therapy changes had any data. Diversity remained lower than transplant donor controls, even though it increased after ART. Whereas controls had wider CDR3 length ranges, HIV repertoires had narrower ones.

The assay used was immunoSEQ (version v3.0), run at survey level. Using immunoSEQ multiplex PCR, the repertoire was profiled, and TCRdb retains in-frame clones only, with some absent. The sample shows about 30,000 clones, about nine tenths of them seen only once. V was clipped by 2 bases and J by 5 bases; unmatched bases: 5. Germline lookup yields CDR1 MNHNY and CDR2 SVGAGI (reference sequence). The CDR3 has 15 amino acids. HIV-positive participants were all treated in the United States. The gene calls are TRBV6-6 and TRBJ2-2; 7 nucleotides match TRBD2. This receptor was obtained from a man aged 50-59 years with HIV. Sequenced material: unsorted PBMCs, taken 3.2 years before starting antiretroviral therapy. The CDR3 spells CASSYIGGSTGELFF. CDR3 coding DNA: TGTGCCAGCAGTTACATCGGCGGGAGTACCGGGGAGCTGTTTTTT.